This TCR beta chain emerged from a study of blood T cell repertoires in COVID-19. About the research overall: From the United States, Italy and Spain came samples of acute and convalescent COVID-19.

The repertoire was sequenced with immunoSEQ multiplex PCR; TCRdb's copy has only in-frame clones and lacks some. Of about half a million clones detected, about nine tenths appear once; the ten largest clones hold around 7.9%. This CDR3 has 15 residues. V was pared by 6 bases and J by 2 bases, with 6 bases of the junction left unmatched. The germline gives CDR1 LNHDA, CDR2 SQIVND (reference sequence). The V call is TRBV19, the J call TRBJ2-3; 9 positions match TRBD2. The sequenced sample consisted of PBMCs or T cells enriched from blood (not recorded which). This receptor was taken from a woman aged 55 to 70 who had recovered from COVID-19. CDR3 DNA sequence: TGTGCCAGTAGGGACGCGGGGGGGCACACAGATACGCAGTATTTT. This codes for CASRDAGGHTDTQYF.